This paragraph reports one T cell receptor beta chain. What it binds is unknown. This CDR3 has 15 amino acids. V shed 6 bases and J 9 bases; nucleotides not matched to a gene: 9. CDR1 and CDR2 from the germline V gene are MNHNY and SVGAGI (reference sequence). This specimen belongs to a study of beta chain features in type 1 diabetes. Study results and caveats: Type 1 diabetes patients had VDJ junctions that carried fewer insertions and more deletions.

Reverse transcription of all isolated RNA meant that expressed TCRB transcripts were sequenced. Sequenced by immunoSEQ multiplex PCR; TCRdb stores in-frame clones only, minus some. The sample gives around 330,000 clones, approximately 11% of which show up once; approximately 0.016% is in the top ten. The chain employs TRBV6-6 and TRBJ2-1; TRBD2 matches 12 bases. The clonotype originates from a woman aged 30 to 39 in good health. Sequencing was done on a sample of naive CD4+ T cells from blood. The CDR3 spells CASSNLAGGGVEQFF. CDR3 bases: TGTGCCAGCAGCAACCTAGCGGGAGGGGGTGTTGAGCAGTTCTTC.